Below are 21 T cell receptor beta chains sequenced from a single sample in a study of OX40 agonist ivuxolimab in advanced cancers. The protocol was immunoSEQ multiplex PCR, while the TCRdb copy is restricted to in-frame clones and leaves out a portion. The sample contains about 73,000 clones, more than 90% of which appear only once. The material was CD4+ or CD8+ T cells sorted from blood, obtained in a trial of the OX40 agonist ivuxolimab. The receptors derive from an adult with an advanced solid tumor such as melanoma, head and neck, liver or kidney cancer.

There are a few counts of this clone. The rearrangement uses TRBV6-5 and TRBJ1-2; no clear D. Deletions cut 0 bases from V and 4 bases from J, with 12 bases between. CDR3 size: 15 residues. Germline V gene data show CDR1 as MNHEY and CDR2 as SVGAGI. CDR3 loop: CASSYSIDGIYGYTF. CDR3 coding DNA: TGTGCCAGCAGTTACTCGATCGACGGAATCTATGGCTACACCTTC.

The chain carries TRBV2 and TRBJ2-7; no firm D call. Looked up from germline, CDR1 is SNHLY and CDR2 is FYNNEI. Trimming took off 0 bases at V and 1 base at J, with 10 bases between the two ends. CDR3 length: 15 residues. The CDR3 sequence: CASSEAWTDSYEQYF. CDR3 bases: TGTGCCAGCAGTGAAGCCTGGACGGATTCCTACGAGCAGTACTTC.

This sequence joins TRBV14 and TRBJ2-1; a possible D gene is TRBD1 (6 bases). The CDR3 has 17 residues. CDR1 and CDR2 (germline): SGHDN, FVKESK. Trimming left V 3 bases short and J 3 bases short, with 18 bases between. CDR3 in DNA: TGTGCCAGCAGCCATCCCACAGGGTCGGTGGGCTACAATGAGCAGTTCTTC. Translating gives CASSHPTGSVGYNEQFF.

The chain employs TRBV5-6 and TRBJ2-5; maybe TRBD2 (6 bases). Germline V CDR1 and CDR2: SGHDT, YYEEEE. The CDR3 has 15 amino acids. Trimming pared 0 bases from V and 1 base from J, leaving 10 bases between. The chain's CDR3 is CASSLALGGQETQYF. The CDR3 DNA is TGTGCCAGCAGCTTGGCCTTGGGAGGCCAAGAGACCCAGTACTTC.

The genes are TRBV27 and TRBJ2-7; 12 bases match TRBD1. V lost 5 bases and J lost 4; bases outside the gene matches: 6. There are 15 residues in the CDR3. Germline V lookup: CDR1 MNHEY, CDR2 SMNVEV (reference sequence). CDR3 sequence (DNA): TGTGCCAGCAGTCCCGGGACAGGGGGCCAGTACGAGCAGTACTTC. It translates to CASSPGTGGQYEQYF.

The V and J genes are TRBV7-6 and TRBJ2-2; 9 bases are a match to TRBD2. V trimming: 8 bases; J trimming: 7 bases; junction bases outside the gene matches: 11. CDR1 and CDR2 from the germline V gene are SGHVS and FNYEAQ. The CDR3 is 15 amino acids. CDR3 residues: CASADLSGGIGELFF. The DNA of the CDR3 is TGTGCCAGCGCTGACCTTAGCGGGGGTATCGGGGAGCTGTTTTTT.

The CDR3 DNA sequence: TGTGCCAGCAGCGTAGACGGAGGCGCTCAGCCCCAGCATTTT. This codes for CASSVDGGAQPQHF. The rearrangement uses TRBV9 and TRBJ1-5; D not resolved. CDR1 and CDR2 (germline): SGDLS, YYNGEE. The CDR3 is made up of 14 amino acids. Trimming removed 0 bases from V and 6 bases from J, with 10 bases in between.

The chain links TRBV11-2 to TRBJ1-3; the D is unclear. Trimming pared 2 bases from V and 0 bases from J, leaving 11 bases between. Germline V gene sequence: CDR1 SGHAT, CDR2 FQNNGV. This CDR3 contains 16 residues. CDR3 nucleotide sequence: TGTGCCAGCAGCTTAACCCAGTTCTACTCTGGAAACACCATATATTTT. The encoded protein is CASSLTQFYSGNTIYF.

V gene TRBV9 combines with J gene TRBJ2-3; the match to TRBD2 covers 12 bases. V was pared by 1 base and J by 4 bases, with 10 bases of the junction left unmatched. The CDR3 consists of 18 residues. Per the germline V gene, CDR1 is SGDLS and CDR2 is YYNGEE. The CDR3: CASSVPLAGGPFPDTQYF. CDR3 bases: TGTGCCAGCAGCGTACCCCTAGCGGGGGGGCCCTTTCCAGATACGCAGTATTTT.

This clone appeared once. The chain uses TRBV9 and TRBJ2-7; D is unresolved. Trimming took off 0 bases at V and 0 bases at J, with 10 bases between the two ends. The CDR3 extends over 15 amino acids. Germline V gives CDR1 SGDLS, CDR2 YYNGEE. The CDR3 region has the DNA TGTGCCAGCAGCGTAGGGCCTGCATTCTCCTACGAGCAGTACTTC. It yields the protein CASSVGPAFSYEQYF. Complete variable domain (other parts from reference TRBV9 and TRBJ2-7): DSGVTQTPKHLITATGQRVTLRCSPRSGDLSVYWYQQSLDQGLQFLIQYYNGEERAKGNILERFSAQQFPDLHSELNLSSLELGDSALYFCASSVGPAFSYEQYFGPGTRLTVT.

In DNA, the CDR3 is TGTGCCAGCAGAGTATGCGTAGCTACTTCCGACAATGAGCAGTTCTTC. Amino acid sequence: CASRVCVATSDNEQFF. V gene TRBV21-1 combines with J gene TRBJ2-1; TRBD2 is the table's D call and was not checked against the DNA. TRBV21-1 is recorded as a pseudogene. The CDR3 is 16 residues long.

The chain is built from TRBV7-6 and TRBJ1-2, with D unclear. In germline, CDR1 is SGHVS, CDR2 FNYEAQ. The CDR3 totals 14 residues. The germline V and J ends were trimmed by 1 base and 4 bases, with 10 bases remaining between them. The chain's CDR3 is CASSLGEGGYGYTF. For the CDR3, the DNA is TGTGCCAGCAGCTTAGGCGAGGGAGGCTATGGCTACACCTTC.

The chain links TRBV7-9 to TRBJ2-7; possible D gene TRBD1, 6 bases. Trimming shortened V by 5 bases and J by 6 bases, and 14 bases separated the two germline ends. The CDR3 is made up of 13 amino acids. Germline V gene lookup returns CDR1 SEHNR and CDR2 FQNEAQ (reference sequence). Here the CDR3 reads CASSAKTGPEQYF. The CDR3 DNA sequence: TGTGCCAGCAGCGCCAAAACAGGGCCCGAGCAGTACTTC.

This chain links TRBV27 with TRBJ2-3; D is unclear. Between the trimmed V and J ends, which lost 4 bases and 2 bases, there was a span of 7 bases. CDR3 length equals 13 residues. Germline CDR1 and CDR2: MNHEY and SMNVEV (reference sequence). For the CDR3, the DNA is TGTGCCAGCAGTTCCCAGGACACAGATACGCAGTATTTT. It encodes CASSSQDTDTQYF.

The V and J genes are TRBV6-5 and TRBJ2-5; D tentatively reads TRBD1 or TRBD2 (5 bases each). CDR3 length: 15 amino acids. Germline CDR1 reads MNHEY; CDR2 reads SVGAGI. The V gene lost 6 bases and the J gene lost 0 bases, with 14 bases spanning the gap. The CDR3 nucleotides are TGTGCCAGCAGGGGGGTTGGGTTGTACCAAGAGACCCAGTACTTC. Translation gives CASRGVGLYQETQYF.

The chain uses TRBV2 and TRBJ2-3; TRBD2 is a possible D gene (6 bases). Trimming left V 1 base short and J 2 bases short, with 10 bases between. The CDR3 totals 15 residues. The germline V gene encodes CDR1 SNHLY and CDR2 FYNNEI. The CDR3 bases are TGTGCCAGCAGTGAAGGCGGGACTGTCACAGATACGCAGTATTTT. Translation: CASSEGGTVTDTQYF.

J is TRBJ2-1 and V is TRBV7-9, with D perhaps TRBD1 (6 bases). The CDR3 runs to 14 residues. Trimming pared 1 base from V and 7 bases from J, leaving 11 bases between. Germline lookup yields CDR1 SEHNR and CDR2 FQNEAQ (reference sequence). The DNA for the CDR3 is TGTGCCAGCAGCTTAGAGTGGGGGCCGAATGAGCAGTTCTTC. It translates to CASSLEWGPNEQFF.

The rearrangement links TRBV7-9 to TRBJ2-2; 13 bases match TRBD2. Trimming removed 5 bases from V and 2 bases from J; junction bases left unmatched: 8. CDR1 and CDR2 (germline): SEHNR, FQNEAQ (reference sequence). The CDR3 is made up of 18 amino acids. The DNA for the CDR3 is TGTGCCAGCAGCCCCGGACTAGCGGGGGCCGTAAACACCGGGGAGCTGTTTTTT. Translation: CASSPGLAGAVNTGELFF.

This clone was seen once. CDR3 sequence: CASSSGQGSNEQFF. The CDR3 nucleotides are TGCGCCAGCAGCTCTGGACAGGGGAGCAATGAGCAGTTCTTC. The rearrangement uses TRBV5-1 and TRBJ2-1, with 9 nucleotides matching TRBD1. This CDR3 spans 14 amino acids. Germline V gene data show CDR1 as SGHRS and CDR2 as YFSETQ. The V and J ends lost 3 bases and 6 bases, in that order; junction bases with no gene match: 4.

The rearrangement links TRBV5-1 to TRBJ2-2; D remains unclear. Between the trimmed V and J ends, which lost 4 bases and 6 bases, there was a span of 25 bases. The CDR3 length is 18 residues. Germline V gene lookup returns CDR1 SGHRS and CDR2 YFSETQ. CDR3 bases: TGCGCCAGCAGCCTCCTCGCGTCGACCAACCTAAACGCCGGGGAGCTGTTTTTT. It specifies CASSLLASTNLNAGELFF.

V usage is TRBV27 and J usage is TRBJ2-7; 9 nucleotides align to TRBD1. Germline V gives CDR1 MNHEY, CDR2 SMNVEV (reference sequence). The ends lost 4 bases at V and 0 bases at J; junction bases unmatched: 13. This CDR3 has 18 residues. CDR3 residues: CASSSPAAGQGSSYEQYF. In DNA, the CDR3 is TGTGCCAGCAGTTCCCCCGCCGCGGGACAGGGTAGCTCCTACGAGCAGTACTTC.